These T cell receptor beta chains were read from a single sample in a study of early T cells in non-severe SARS-CoV-2 infection. One entry per CDR3 protein, called by TCRdb with MiXCR from the 5' RACE reads. The sample yields tens of thousands of distinct CDR3 sequences, roughly 8% seen once. Sequencing used whole blood. All receptors derive from an adult who was a healthcare worker with PCR-confirmed SARS-CoV-2 infection or an uninfected control (not recorded which). The CDR3 runs from the conserved cysteine through the conserved F or W. The D gene is left open where the match is weak. Rows give clone size only sometimes, using once, few, many, or a class for an expanded clone.

TRBV29-1	TRBJ2-1	TRBD2	many	CSARTGLAGVSSYNEQFF	TGCAGCGCCCGAACGGGACTAGCGGGAGTTAGCTCCTACAATGAGCAGTTCTTC
TRBV4-1	TRBJ1-2	NA	NA	CASSQDLRRGSGYTF	TGCGCCAGCAGCCAAGATCTCCGGCGGGGATCTGGCTACACCTTC
TRBV7-6	TRBJ2-7	NA	many	CASSPDRAYEQYF	TGTGCCAGCAGCCCCGACAGAGCCTACGAGCAGTACTTC
TRBV19	TRBJ2-7	TRBD1	many	CASSSGTGGYEQYF	TGTGCCAGTAGTAGCGGGACAGGGGGCTACGAGCAGTACTTC
TRBV28	TRBJ2-7	TRBD1	many	CASRWTGTYEQYF	TGTGCCAGCAGGTGGACAGGAACCTACGAGCAGTACTTC
TRBV25-1	TRBJ2-3	NA	NA	CASSRVGGADTQYF	TGTGCCAGCAGCCGCGTCGGAGGGGCGGATACGCAGTATTTT
TRBV15	TRBJ2-5	NA	many	CATSLQETQYF	TGTGCCACCTCCCTCCAGGAGACCCAGTACTTC
TRBV6-2/TRBV6-3	TRBJ2-2	NA	NA	CASSYTNTGELFF	TGTGCCAGCAGTTACACGAACACCGGGGAGCTGTTTTTT
TRBV29-1	TRBJ2-4	NA	many	CSVEDLPGAKNIQYF	TGCAGCGTTGAAGATCTTCCTGGTGCCAAAAACATTCAGTACTTC
TRBV18	TRBJ1-5	NA	many	CASSPGEKGEEPQHF	TGTGCCAGCTCACCAGGCGAAAAAGGGGAGGAGCCCCAGCATTTT
TRBV20-1	TRBJ1-1	NA	few	CSASPRISTEAFF	TGCAGTGCTAGCCCTAGAATTAGCACTGAAGCTTTCTTT
TRBV9	TRBJ2-2	NA	few	CASSQAHTGELFF	TGTGCCAGCAGCCAGGCCCACACCGGGGAGCTGTTTTTT
TRBV5-4	TRBJ1-1	TRBD1	few	CASSAWTGGGMNTEAFF	TGTGCCAGCAGCGCGTGGACAGGGGGCGGGATGAACACTGAAGCTTTCTTT
TRBV11-2	TRBJ2-7	NA	few	CASSLGPRSEQYF	TGTGCCAGCAGCTTAGGGCCCCGGAGCGAGCAGTACTTC
TRBV5-4	TRBJ2-7	NA	NA	CASSVGRSGPTSYEQYF	TGTGCCAGCAGCGTGGGACGCAGTGGTCCTACCTCCTACGAGCAGTACTTC
TRBV5-1	TRBJ1-2	TRBD1	NA	CASSLGDRDGYTF	TGCGCCAGCAGCTTGGGGGACAGGGATGGCTACACCTTC
TRBV27	TRBJ2-5	TRBD2	NA	CASSLAGTPETQYF	TGTGCCAGCAGTCTAGCGGGGACCCCGGAGACCCAGTACTTC
TRBV3-1	TRBJ2-7	NA	many	CASSQKEGRGEQYF	TGTGCCAGCAGCCAAAAAGAGGGGCGCGGCGAGCAGTACTTC
TRBV4-2	TRBJ1-6	NA	few	CASSQETALDNSPLHF	TGTGCCAGCAGCCAAGAAACAGCACTCGATAATTCACCCCTCCACTTT
TRBV6-6	TRBJ1-1	TRBD1	many	CATHHSGTGGAEAFF	TGTGCCACCCACCATTCCGGGACAGGGGGTGCTGAAGCTTTCTTT
TRBV11-2	TRBJ2-1	NA	few	CASSRGPGPNVEQFF	TGTGCCAGCAGCCGCGGACCGGGACCCAACGTTGAGCAGTTCTTC
TRBV28	TRBJ1-6	NA	NA	CASTSRSPLHF	TGTGCCAGCACCTCCAGATCACCCCTCCACTTT
TRBV2	TRBJ2-5	TRBD2	once	CASSRTSGLETQYF	TGTGCCAGCAGCCGGACTAGCGGCCTAGAGACCCAGTACTTC
TRBV5-1	TRBJ2-7	TRBD1	NA	CASSWAGTGDYEQYF	TGCGCCAGCAGTTGGGCCGGGACAGGGGATTACGAGCAGTACTTC
TRBV20-1	TRBJ2-3	NA	many	CSARDQRSGTDTQYF	TGCAGTGCTAGAGATCAGCGGAGCGGCACAGATACGCAGTATTTT
TRBV28	TRBJ2-1	TRBD2	many	CASIQWGLAGENEQFF	TGTGCCAGCATTCAGTGGGGACTAGCGGGAGAGAATGAGCAGTTCTTC
TRBV19	TRBJ2-1	NA	few	CASSNLQAQFF	TGTGCCAGTAGTAACCTCCAAGCGCAGTTCTTC
TRBV6-4	TRBJ2-1	NA	many	CASSASSYNEQFF	TGTGCCAGCAGTGCGAGCTCCTACAATGAGCAGTTCTTC
TRBV7-3	TRBJ1-1	NA	many	CASSFQRDTEAFF	TGTGCCAGCAGCTTTCAGCGGGACACTGAAGCTTTCTTT
TRBV20-1	TRBJ1-5	NA	many	CSADGRSAQHF	TGCAGTGCCGATGGACGGTCAGCCCAGCATTTT
TRBV7-9	TRBJ2-3	TRBD2	NA	CASSRLAGAVDTQYF	TGTGCCAGCAGCCGGCTAGCGGGAGCGGTCGATACGCAGTATTTT
TRBV20-1	TRBJ1-2	NA	NA	CSAGSGTTRGYTF	TGCAGTGCCGGCTCCGGGACAACACGTGGCTACACCTTC
TRBV9	TRBJ1-5	NA	many	CASSVSPGSNQPQHF	TGTGCCAGCAGCGTATCCCCAGGGAGCAATCAGCCCCAGCATTTT
TRBV19	TRBJ1-5	NA	NA	CASSMGAGANQPQHF	TGTGCCAGTAGTATGGGAGCAGGGGCCAATCAGCCCCAGCATTTT
TRBV29-1	TRBJ1-6	TRBD1	NA	CSVRQGRDSPLHF	TGCAGCGTTAGACAGGGCAGAGATTCACCCCTCCACTTT
TRBV9	TRBJ2-1	NA	few	CASSLAPASLTNNEQFF	TGTGCCAGCAGCCTCGCACCTGCTAGCCTTACCAACAATGAGCAGTTCTTC
TRBV20-1	TRBJ2-3	NA	few	CSARAIFSTDTQYF	TGCAGTGCTAGAGCGATCTTTAGCACAGATACGCAGTATTTT